A selection of T cell receptor beta chains follows, all from one sample in a study of blood T cells in healthy people across ages. TCRdb reprocessed the 5' RACE reads with MiXCR, giving one entry per CDR3 protein. The sample shows 1.5 million to 2 million distinct CDR3 sequences, about two fifths of them seen only once. The sample consisted of blood. The source is a human donor in good health. Each CDR3 is given with its conserved first and last residue. Each record gives: D gene, J gene, V gene, CDR3 length, CDR3 protein. D genes are given only for firm matches.

D: -; J: TRBJ2-1; V: TRBV29-1; length: 11; CDR3: CSAYRNNEQFF
D: TRBD2; J: TRBJ2-7; V: TRBV29-1; length: 15; CDR3: CSVVVRSGGGYEQYF
D: TRBD1; J: TRBJ2-4; V: TRBV5-1; length: 14; CDR3: CASSAGQGKNIQYF
D: TRBD2; J: TRBJ2-7; V: TRBV7-2; length: 13; CDR3: CASSLGLAEEQYF
D: TRBD1; J: TRBJ1-1; V: TRBV14; length: 17; CDR3: CASSPDRGRLFNPEAFF
D: -; J: TRBJ2-7; V: TRBV7-2; length: 14; CDR3: CASSLGIRVYEQYF
D: -; J: TRBJ2-1; V: TRBV11-2; length: 14; CDR3: CASRFRGGANEQFF
D: -; J: TRBJ1-2; V: TRBV2; length: 14; CDR3: CASSEGPVEYGYTF
D: -; J: TRBJ2-7; V: TRBV6-2/TRBV6-3; length: 12; CDR3: CASSSVWYEQYF
D: -; J: TRBJ2-3; V: TRBV28; length: 15; CDR3: CASTSPGGEADTQYF
D: TRBD2; J: TRBJ2-1; V: TRBV29-1; length: 14; CDR3: CSVPRLAGNHEQFF
D: -; J: TRBJ2-5; V: TRBV15; length: 15; CDR3: CATSRDPGSPETQYF
D: -; J: TRBJ1-4; V: TRBV4-2; length: 16; CDR3: CASSPYERRRNEKLFF
D: TRBD2; J: TRBJ2-5; V: TRBV13; length: 14; CDR3: CASRERGTGETQYF
D: -; J: TRBJ1-2; V: TRBV5-8; length: 16; CDR3: CASSLALSARGYGYTF
D: -; J: TRBJ1-6; V: TRBV27; length: 14; CDR3: CASRGYSYNSPLHF
D: -; J: TRBJ1-2; V: TRBV6-2/TRBV6-3; length: 13; CDR3: CASVSTGLYGYTF
D: -; J: TRBJ1-2; V: TRBV6-1; length: 14; CDR3: CASSEVGVPYGYTF
D: TRBD2; J: TRBJ2-5; V: TRBV15; length: 17; CDR3: CATSRLSGGPFLETQYF
D: -; J: TRBJ2-7; V: TRBV7-9; length: 14; CDR3: CASSPPAGTYEQYF
D: TRBD2; J: TRBJ2-3; V: TRBV29-1; length: 15; CDR3: CSGILAGGPTDTQYF
D: -; J: TRBJ1-2; V: TRBV28; length: 12; CDR3: CASSLIGAGYTF
D: -; J: TRBJ1-2; V: TRBV6-6; length: 13; CDR3: CASSCAESYGYTF
D: -; J: TRBJ2-7; V: TRBV11-1; length: 14; CDR3: CASNAVRGSYEQYF
D: -; J: TRBJ1-1; V: TRBV2; length: 13; CDR3: CASSVQAFAEAFF
D: TRBD2; J: TRBJ2-3; V: TRBV24-1; length: 18; CDR3: CATSDPGGTSGARDTQYF
D: TRBD1; J: TRBJ2-5; V: TRBV12-3/TRBV12-4; length: 15; CDR3: CASSLVQGAPETQYF